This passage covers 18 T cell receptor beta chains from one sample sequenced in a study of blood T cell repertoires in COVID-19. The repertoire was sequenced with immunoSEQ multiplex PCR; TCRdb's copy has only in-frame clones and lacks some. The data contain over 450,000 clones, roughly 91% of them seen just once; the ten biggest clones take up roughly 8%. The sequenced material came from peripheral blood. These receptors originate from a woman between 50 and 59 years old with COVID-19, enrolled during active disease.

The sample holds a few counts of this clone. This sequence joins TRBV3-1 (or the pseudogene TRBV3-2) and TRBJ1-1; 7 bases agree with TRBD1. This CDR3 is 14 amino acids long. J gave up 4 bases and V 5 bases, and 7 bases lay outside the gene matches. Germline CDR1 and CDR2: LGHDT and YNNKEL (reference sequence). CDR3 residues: CASSGEQGTTEAFF. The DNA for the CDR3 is TGTGCCAGCAGCGGCGAACAGGGGACCACTGAAGCTTTCTTT.

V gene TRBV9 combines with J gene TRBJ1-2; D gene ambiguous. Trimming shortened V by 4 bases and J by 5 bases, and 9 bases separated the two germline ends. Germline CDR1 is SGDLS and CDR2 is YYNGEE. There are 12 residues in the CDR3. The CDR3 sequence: CASSTLTYGYTF. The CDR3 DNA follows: TGTGCCAGCAGCACCCTAACGTATGGCTACACCTTC.

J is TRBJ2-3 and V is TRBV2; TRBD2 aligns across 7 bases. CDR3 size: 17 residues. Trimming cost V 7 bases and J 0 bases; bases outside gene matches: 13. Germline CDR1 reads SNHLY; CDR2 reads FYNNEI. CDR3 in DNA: TGTGCCAGCACCTATTGGGGGGGGTTCGCTAGCACAGATACGCAGTATTTT. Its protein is CASTYWGGFASTDTQYF.

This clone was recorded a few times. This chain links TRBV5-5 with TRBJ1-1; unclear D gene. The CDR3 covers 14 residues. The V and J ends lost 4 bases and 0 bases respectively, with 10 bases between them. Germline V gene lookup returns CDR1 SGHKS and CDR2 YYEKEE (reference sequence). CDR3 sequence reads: CASSPRVMNTEAFF. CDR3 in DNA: TGTGCCAGCAGCCCCCGTGTTATGAACACTGAAGCTTTCTTT.

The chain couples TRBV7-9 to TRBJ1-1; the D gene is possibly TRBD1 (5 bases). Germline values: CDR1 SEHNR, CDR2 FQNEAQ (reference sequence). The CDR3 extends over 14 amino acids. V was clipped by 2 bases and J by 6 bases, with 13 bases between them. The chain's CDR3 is CASSLPPGDAEAFF. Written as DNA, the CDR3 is TGTGCCAGCAGCTTACCTCCGGGGGACGCTGAAGCTTTCTTT.

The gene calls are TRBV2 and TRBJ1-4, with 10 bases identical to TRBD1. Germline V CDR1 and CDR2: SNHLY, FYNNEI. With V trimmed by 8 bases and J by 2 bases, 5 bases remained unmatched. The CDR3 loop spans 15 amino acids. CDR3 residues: CASGRDRGTNEKLFF. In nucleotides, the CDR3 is TGTGCCAGCGGCCGGGACAGGGGTACTAATGAAAAACTGTTTTTT.

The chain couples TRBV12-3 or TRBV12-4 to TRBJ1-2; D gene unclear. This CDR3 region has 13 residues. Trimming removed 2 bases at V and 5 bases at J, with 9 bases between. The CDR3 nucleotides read TGTGCCAGCAGTTTAATCCCAGATTATGGCTACACCTTC. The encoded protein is CASSLIPDYGYTF.

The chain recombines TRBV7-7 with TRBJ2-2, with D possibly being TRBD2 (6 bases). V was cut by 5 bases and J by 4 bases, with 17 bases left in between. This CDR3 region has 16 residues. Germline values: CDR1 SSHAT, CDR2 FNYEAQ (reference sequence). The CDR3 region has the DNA TGTGCCAGCAGCAAAATAGCTGGGACTTTCACCGGGGAGCTGTTTTTT. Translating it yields CASSKIAGTFTGELFF.

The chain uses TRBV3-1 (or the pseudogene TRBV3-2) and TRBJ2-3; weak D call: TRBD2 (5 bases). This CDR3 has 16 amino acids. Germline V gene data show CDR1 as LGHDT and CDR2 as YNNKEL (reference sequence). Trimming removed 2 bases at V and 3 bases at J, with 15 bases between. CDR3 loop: CASSQNPHPGTDTQYF. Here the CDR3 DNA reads TGTGCCAGCAGCCAAAACCCCCATCCGGGGACAGATACGCAGTATTTT.

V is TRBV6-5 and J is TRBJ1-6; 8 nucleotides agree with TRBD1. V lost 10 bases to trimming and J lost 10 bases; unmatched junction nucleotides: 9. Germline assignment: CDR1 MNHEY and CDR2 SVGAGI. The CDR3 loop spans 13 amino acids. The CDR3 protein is CATWGDRNSPLHF. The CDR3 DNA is TGTGCCACCTGGGGGGACAGGAACTCACCCCTCCACTTT.

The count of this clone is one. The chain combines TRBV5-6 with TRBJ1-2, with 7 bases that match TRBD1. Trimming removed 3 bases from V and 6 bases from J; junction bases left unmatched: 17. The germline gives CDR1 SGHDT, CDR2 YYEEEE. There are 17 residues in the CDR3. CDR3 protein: CASSSLDRPYGLDGYTF. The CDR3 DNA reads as TGTGCCAGCAGCTCACTGGACAGGCCCTATGGATTGGATGGCTACACCTTC.

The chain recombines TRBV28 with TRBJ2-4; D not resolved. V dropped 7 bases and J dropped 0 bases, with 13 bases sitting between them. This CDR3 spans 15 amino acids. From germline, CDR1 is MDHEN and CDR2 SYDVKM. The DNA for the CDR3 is TGTGCCAGCACCGAGACTGGAGCAGCCAAAAACATTCAGTACTTC. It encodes CASTETGAAKNIQYF.

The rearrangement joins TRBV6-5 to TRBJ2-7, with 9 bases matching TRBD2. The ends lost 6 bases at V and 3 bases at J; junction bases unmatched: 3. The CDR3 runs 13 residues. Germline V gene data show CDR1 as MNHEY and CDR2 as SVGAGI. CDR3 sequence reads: CASRTSGFYEQYF. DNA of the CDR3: TGTGCCAGCAGGACTAGCGGATTCTACGAGCAGTACTTC.

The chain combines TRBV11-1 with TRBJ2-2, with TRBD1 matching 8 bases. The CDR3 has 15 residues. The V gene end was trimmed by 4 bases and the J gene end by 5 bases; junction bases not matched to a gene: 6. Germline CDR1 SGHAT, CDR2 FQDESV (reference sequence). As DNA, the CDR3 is TGTGCCAGCAGCTCCGACAGGGGAAAGACCGGGGAGCTGTTTTTT. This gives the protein CASSSDRGKTGELFF.

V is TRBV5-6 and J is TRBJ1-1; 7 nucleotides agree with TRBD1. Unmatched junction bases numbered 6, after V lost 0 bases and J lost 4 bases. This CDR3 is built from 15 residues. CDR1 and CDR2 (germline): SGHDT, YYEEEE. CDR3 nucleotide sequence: TGTGCCAGCAGCTTGGATTTACAGGGGATCACTGAAGCTTTCTTT. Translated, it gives CASSLDLQGITEAFF. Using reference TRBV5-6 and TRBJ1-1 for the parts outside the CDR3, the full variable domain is DAGVTQSPTHLIKTRGQQVTLRCSPKSGHDTVSWYQQALGQGPQFIFQYYEEEERQRGNFPDRFSGHQFPNYSSELNVNALLLGDSALYLCASSLDLQGITEAFFGQGTRLTVV.

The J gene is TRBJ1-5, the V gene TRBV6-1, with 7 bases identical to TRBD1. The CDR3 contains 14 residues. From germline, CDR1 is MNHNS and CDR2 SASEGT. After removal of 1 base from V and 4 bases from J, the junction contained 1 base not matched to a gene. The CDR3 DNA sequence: TGTGCCAGCAGTGAAGTCAGGGGGAATCAGCCCCAGCATTTT. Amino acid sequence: CASSEVRGNQPQHF.

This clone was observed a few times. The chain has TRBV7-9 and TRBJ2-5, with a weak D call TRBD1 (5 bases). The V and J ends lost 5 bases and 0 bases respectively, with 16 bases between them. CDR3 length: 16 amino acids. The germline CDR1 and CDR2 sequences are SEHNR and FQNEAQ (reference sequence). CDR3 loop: CASSGESRGYQETQYF. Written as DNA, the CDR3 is TGTGCCAGCAGCGGAGAGAGTAGGGGATACCAAGAGACCCAGTACTTC.

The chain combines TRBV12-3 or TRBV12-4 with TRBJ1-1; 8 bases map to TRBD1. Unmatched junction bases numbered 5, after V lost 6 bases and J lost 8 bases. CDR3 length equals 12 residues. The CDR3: CASRMRTGEAFF. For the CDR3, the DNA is TGTGCCAGCAGGATGAGGACAGGGGAAGCTTTCTTT.